Below, 30 T cell receptor beta chains from the same sample are listed, as sequenced in a study of response to subunit inactivated influenza vaccine. TCRdb processed the RT-PCR reads anew with MiXCR; each CDR3 protein has one entry. Of 170,000 or so distinct CDR3 sequences in the sample, around 10% were seen once. Sequences were derived from CD8+ T cells sorted from PBMCs, sampled less than 30 months after vaccination. The receptors were gathered from a man in his fifties or sixties who received an inactivated influenza vaccine.

This clonotype was seen repeatedly, ten times or more. V gene TRBV6-2 or TRBV6-3 combines with J gene TRBJ2-4; 7 nucleotides align to TRBD2. The CDR3 consists of 17 residues. Germline V gene data show CDR1 as MNHEY and CDR2 as SVGEGT. V shed 0 bases and J 4 bases; nucleotides not matched to a gene: 9. The CDR3: CASSYSISSGEKNIQYF. Here the CDR3 DNA reads TGTGCCAGCAGTTACTCGATATCTAGCGGAGAAAAAAACATTCAGTACTTC.

The table lists this clonotype with many counts. The rearrangement joins TRBV4-1 to TRBJ2-2, with D possibly being TRBD1 (6 bases). The V gene's germline CDR1 is MGHRA and CDR2 YSYEKL. The V end was cut by 3 bases, the J end by 3 bases, with 11 bases between. There are 15 residues in the CDR3. The CDR3 spells CASSHRTADTGELFF. DNA for the CDR3: TGCGCCAGCAGCCACCGGACAGCGGACACCGGGGAGCTGTTTTTT.

The chain recombines TRBV18 with TRBJ2-2; no reliable D call. V lost 6 bases to trimming and J lost 3 bases, with 8 bases between them. CDR1 and CDR2 from the germline V gene are KGHSH and LQKENI. The CDR3 covers 13 residues. CDR3 residues: CASSQEYTGELFF. CDR3 DNA sequence: TGTGCCAGCTCCCAGGAGTACACCGGGGAGCTGTTTTTT. The full variable domain, its missing parts supplied by reference TRBV18 and TRBJ2-2, is NAGVMQNPRHLVRRRGQEARLRCSPMKGHSHVYWYRQLPEEGLKFMVYLQKENIIDESGMPKERFSAEFPKEGPSILRIQQVVRGDSAAYFCASSQEYTGELFFGEGSRLTVL.

This clonotype has a handful of counts. The chain is built from TRBV7-9 and TRBJ1-3; no definite D call. The V gene lost 1 base and the J gene lost 0 bases, with 10 bases spanning the gap. The CDR3 length is 16 residues. CDR1 and CDR2 (germline): SEHNR, FQNEAQ (reference sequence). CDR3 in amino acids: CASSLEQIGSGNTIYF. Written as DNA, the CDR3 is TGTGCCAGCAGCTTAGAACAGATTGGCTCTGGAAACACCATATATTTT.

This clonotype has a handful of counts. This sequence joins TRBV14 and TRBJ2-1; weak D call: TRBD2 (6 bases). This CDR3 comprises 16 residues. With 1 base removed from V and 4 bases from J, the gap between germline ends came to 14 bases. CDR1 and CDR2 from the germline V gene are SGHDN and FVKESK. The CDR3 sequence: CASSQVWAGRYNEQFF. The CDR3 region has the DNA TGTGCCAGCAGCCAAGTGTGGGCGGGGAGGTACAATGAGCAGTTCTTC.

The chain links TRBV5-1 to TRBJ2-1; 11 bases fit TRBD2. CDR3 length: 16 amino acids. The germline V gene encodes CDR1 SGHRS and CDR2 YFSETQ. V shed 4 bases and J 2 bases; nucleotides not matched to a gene: 5. The CDR3 bases are TGCGCCAGCAGCCCTAGCGGGAGGAGAACCTACAATGAGCAGTTCTTC. Translation: CASSPSGRRTYNEQFF.

This clonotype was seen repeatedly, ten times or more. CDR3 region: CASSYSDTGRTQYF. The CDR3 nucleotides read TGTGCCAGCAGTTACTCGGACACCGGCCGCACGCAGTATTTT. The chain links TRBV6-2 or TRBV6-3 to TRBJ2-3; TRBD1 might be the D (5 bases). The germline CDR1 and CDR2 sequences are MNHEY and SVGEGT. V was clipped by 0 bases and J by 9 bases, with 13 bases between them. The CDR3 has 14 residues.

This chain joins TRBV5-6 and TRBJ2-2; D possibly corresponds to TRBD1 (5 bases). Germline assignment: CDR1 SGHDT and CDR2 YYEEEE. The CDR3 runs 14 residues. Deletions cut 2 bases from V and 9 bases from J, with 14 bases between. CDR3 region: CASSFGRVNRELFF. DNA of the CDR3: TGTGCCAGCAGCTTTGGCAGGGTGAATAGGGAGCTGTTTTTT.

The genes are TRBV4-3 and TRBJ1-5; the D is unclear. The CDR3 covers 16 residues. CDR1 LGHNA and CDR2 YSLEER come from the germline V gene. With 0 bases removed from V and 3 bases from J, the gap between germline ends came to 12 bases. CDR3 protein: CASSQDLEQFNQPQHF. DNA of the CDR3: TGCGCCAGCAGCCAAGATTTGGAACAGTTCAATCAGCCCCAGCATTTT.

In its sample, this clonotype was seen a few times. The CDR3 is CASSFVGSYEQYF. The CDR3 bases are TGTGCCAGCAGCTTTGTTGGCTCCTACGAGCAGTACTTC. This chain joins TRBV7-9 and TRBJ2-7; unclear D gene. Germline values: CDR1 SEHNR, CDR2 FQNEAQ (reference sequence). The V and J ends lost 3 bases and 0 bases respectively, with 6 bases between them. The length of the CDR3 is 13 residues.

This clonotype was seen a few times. The CDR3 nucleotides are TGTGCCAGCAGCCTTTCGATAATAGGGCCAGAGCAGTTCTTC. As protein: CASSLSIIGPEQFF. The chain employs TRBV3-1 and TRBJ2-1; D remains unclear. In germline, CDR1 is LGHDT, CDR2 YNNKEL (reference sequence). The CDR3 covers 14 residues. V lost 4 bases and J lost 10, with 17 bases in between.

The chain employs TRBV4-3 and TRBJ1-1; D not certain. Trimming left V 4 bases short and J 4 bases short, with 16 bases between. The CDR3 is made up of 15 amino acids. Germline V lookup: CDR1 LGHNA, CDR2 YSLEER. The DNA of the CDR3 is TGCGCCAGCAGCCTTATCAAACGCGGTATCACTGAAGCTTTCTTT. Encoded protein: CASSLIKRGITEAFF.

This clonotype was picked up many times. CDR3 DNA sequence: TGTGCCACCAGCAGAGATAGGGGTGCCTACGAGCAGTACTTC. It yields the protein CATSRDRGAYEQYF. The chain carries TRBV15 and TRBJ2-7; a weak D match, TRBD1 (5 bases). Trimming took 0 bases from V and 2 from J, leaving 8 bases between them. CDR3 length: 14 amino acids. Germline V lookup: CDR1 LNHNV, CDR2 YYDKDF (reference sequence).

The CDR3 reads CASSMNAGQGIHYGYTF. DNA for the CDR3: TGTGCCAGCAGTATGAATGCGGGACAGGGGATCCACTATGGCTACACCTTC. The chain recombines TRBV12-3 or TRBV12-4 with TRBJ1-2; 10 bases fit TRBD1. Unmatched junction bases numbered 12, after V lost 5 bases and J lost 3 bases. The CDR3 contains 17 residues.

This clonotype was detected only a few times. The V call is TRBV4-3, the J call TRBJ2-6; 9 nucleotides agree with TRBD2. The CDR3 covers 18 residues. V lost 0 bases and J lost 3; bases outside the gene matches: 6. Germline-derived CDR1 and CDR2 are LGHNA and YSLEER. Here the CDR3 reads CASSQDASGDNGANVLTF. The CDR3 coding sequence is TGCGCCAGCAGCCAAGACGCTAGCGGGGATAATGGGGCCAACGTCCTGACTTTC.

This clonotype was counted between two and nine times. V gene TRBV21-1 combines with J gene TRBJ2-7; TRBD1 is the table's D call and was not checked against the DNA. TRBV21-1 is reported as a pseudogene. This CDR3 contains 18 residues. For the CDR3, the DNA is TGTGCCAGCAGCGCTGATGGCGCCCGGGATCTCCCTAGGGACGAGCAGTACTTC. Protein sequence: CASSADGARDLPRDEQYF.

The chain employs TRBV27 and TRBJ1-2; D may be TRBD1 (5 bases). This CDR3 contains 15 residues. The V end was cut by 1 base, the J end by 2 bases, with 11 bases between. From germline, CDR1 is MNHEY and CDR2 SMNVEV (reference sequence). The DNA for the CDR3 is TGTGCCAGCAGTTTATGGGGCCGGGGAAACTATGGCTACACCTTC. This translates into CASSLWGRGNYGYTF.

The chain joins TRBV4-2 to TRBJ1-6; the D is unclear. Germline V gene sequence: CDR1 LGHNA, CDR2 YNFKEQ. Trimming took 4 bases from V and 9 from J, leaving 10 bases between them. The CDR3 has 13 amino acids. The CDR3 bases are TGTGCCAGCAGCCCCCCGGGAGGTTCACCCCTCCACTTT. Protein sequence: CASSPPGGSPLHF.

This clonotype was seen only a few times. The chain combines TRBV25-1 with TRBJ2-3; perhaps TRBD1 as D (6 bases). The CDR3 contains 13 residues. Germline CDR1 is MGHDK and CDR2 is SYGVNS. V was clipped by 10 bases and J by 3 bases, with 14 bases between them. CDR3 loop: CATDSPLTDTQYF. The CDR3, as DNA: TGTGCCACGGACAGTCCCCTAACAGATACGCAGTATTTT.

The V gene is TRBV7-9, the J gene TRBJ2-7; maybe TRBD2 (5 bases). The V end was cut by 6 bases, the J end by 5 bases, with 14 bases between. Germline V gene sequence: CDR1 SEHNR, CDR2 FQNEAQ (reference sequence). There are 13 residues in the CDR3. Here the CDR3 reads CASRRTREHEQYF. The DNA of the CDR3 is TGTGCCAGCAGGCGTACTAGAGAACACGAGCAGTACTTC.

The V gene is TRBV2, the J gene TRBJ2-7; either TRBD1 or TRBD2 may fit D (6 bases each). This CDR3 has 13 amino acids. Germline V gene sequence: CDR1 SNHLY, CDR2 FYNNEI. Trimming left V 7 bases short and J 9 bases short, with 19 bases between. In DNA form, the CDR3 reads TGTGCCAGCAAGGGAGGACAGAGCACGGGGCAGTACTTC. Its protein is CASKGGQSTGQYF.

This clonotype was detected ten times or more. The chain joins TRBV11-2 to TRBJ2-2; D possibly uses TRBD1 or TRBD2 (5 bases each). Trimming took off 6 bases at V and 4 bases at J, with 9 bases between the two ends. The CDR3 length is 13 residues. CDR1 is SGHAT, CDR2 FQNNGV, per germline. In DNA form, the CDR3 reads TGTGCCAGCAGTTCAGGGACCACCGGGGAGCTGTTTTTT. Residues: CASSSGTTGELFF.

This clonotype has just a few counts. At one end, the junction sequence differs from germline, possibly due to a read error. The V call is TRBV7-9, the J call TRBJ1-2; TRBD1 aligns across 8 bases. This CDR3 has 15 amino acids. Germline-derived CDR1 and CDR2 are SEHNR and FQNEAQ (reference sequence). This CDR3 reads CAGSLGQGAGYGYTF. The CDR3 bases are TGTGCCGGCAGCTTAGGGCAGGGGGCCGGCTATGGCTACACCTTC.

This clonotype was observed a handful of times. The rearrangement uses TRBV20-1 and TRBJ2-7; 8 positions agree with TRBD2. The V segment lost 2 bases and the J segment 6 bases; nucleotides outside the gene matches: 9. This CDR3 contains 14 residues. Per the germline V gene, CDR1 is DFQATT and CDR2 is SNEGSKA (reference sequence). CDR3 residues: CSARRLAGLGEQYF. Written as DNA, the CDR3 is TGCAGTGCTAGACGTTTAGCGGGACTTGGCGAGCAGTACTTC.

The chain is built from TRBV5-6 and TRBJ2-7; D tentatively fits TRBD1 or TRBD2 (6 bases each). V was cut by 5 bases and J by 6 bases, with 21 bases left in between. This CDR3 is built from 15 residues. Germline values: CDR1 SGHDT, CDR2 YYEEEE. As DNA, the CDR3 is TGTGCCAGCAGGCTCTTAGGCCTGGGGGGCGGCGAGCAGTACTTC. Translated, it gives CASRLLGLGGGEQYF.

This clonotype has a handful of counts. Here the CDR3 reads CASNPDLTYTEAFF. CDR3 bases: TGTGCCAGCAATCCGGACCTAACATACACTGAAGCTTTCTTT. This chain uses TRBV7-2 with TRBJ1-1; no firm D call. Deletions cut 7 bases from V and 3 bases from J, with 15 bases between. The germline CDR1 and CDR2 sequences are SGHTA and FQGNSA. The CDR3 has 14 residues.

The rearrangement uses TRBV20-1 and TRBJ1-1; TRBD1 might be the D (6 bases). The V gene's germline CDR1 is DFQATT and CDR2 SNEGSKA (reference sequence). Between the trimmed V and J ends, which lost 1 base and 3 bases, there was a span of 12 bases. The CDR3 totals 14 residues. The CDR3 region is CSARVEPGDTEAFF. Written as DNA, the CDR3 is TGCAGTGCTAGAGTAGAGCCAGGGGACACTGAAGCTTTCTTT.

This clonotype was detected a few times. The CDR3 protein is CSVEDRPTEAFF. The CDR3 nucleotides are TGCAGCGTTGAAGATCGACCCACTGAAGCTTTCTTT. The chain joins TRBV29-1 to TRBJ1-1; D unresolved. This CDR3 comprises 12 residues. CDR1 is SQVTM, CDR2 ANQGSEA, per germline. Trimming pared 0 bases from V and 4 bases from J, leaving 6 bases between.

This clonotype came up a few times. J is TRBJ2-5 and V is TRBV11-2; 7 bases agree with TRBD1. Looked up from germline, CDR1 is SGHAT and CDR2 is FQNNGV. The trim removed 6 bases at V and 2 bases at J, leaving 15 bases unmatched. The CDR3 spans 17 residues. This CDR3 reads CASSQARGPTTQETQYF. The CDR3 coding sequence is TGTGCCAGCAGTCAAGCAAGGGGGCCAACCACGCAAGAGACCCAGTACTTC.

The chain recombines TRBV13 with TRBJ2-5; tentative D call: TRBD2 (5 bases). Germline V CDR1 and CDR2: PRHDT, FYEKMQ (reference sequence). The CDR3 length is 14 residues. V was shortened by 1 base and J by 7 bases, with 13 bases between the two germline ends. In DNA form, the CDR3 reads TGTGCCAGCAGCTTAGCTAGCAGTATGGGGACCCAGTACTTC. Protein: CASSLASSMGTQYF. Supplemented by reference TRBV13 and TRBJ2-5, the full variable domain reads AAGVIQSPRHLIKEKRETATLKCYPIPRHDTVYWYQQGPGQDPQFLISFYEKMQSDKGSIPDRFSAQQFSDYHSELNMSSLELGDSALYFCASSLASSMGTQYFGPGTRLLVL.